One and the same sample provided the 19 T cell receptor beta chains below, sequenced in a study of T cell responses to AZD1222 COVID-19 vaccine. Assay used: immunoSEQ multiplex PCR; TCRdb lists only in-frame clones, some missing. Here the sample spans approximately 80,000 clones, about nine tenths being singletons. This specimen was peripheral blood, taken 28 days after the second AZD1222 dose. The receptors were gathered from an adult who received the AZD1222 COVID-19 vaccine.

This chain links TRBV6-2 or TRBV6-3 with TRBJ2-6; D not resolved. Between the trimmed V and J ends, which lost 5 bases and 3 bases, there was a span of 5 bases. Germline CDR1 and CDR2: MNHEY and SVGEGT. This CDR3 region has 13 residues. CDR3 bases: TGTGCCAGCAGTCCAGATGGGGCCAACGTCCTGACTTTC. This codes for CASSPDGANVLTF.

The CDR3 DNA reads as TGTGCCAGCAGCTTTCCGGGAGGCCTCCCCTACAATGAGCAGTTCTTC. It is translated as CASSFPGGLPYNEQFF. This chain joins TRBV7-2 and TRBJ2-1; 7 bases are shared with TRBD2. V shed 3 bases, J shed 2 bases, and the junction held 7 bases outside the gene matches. Germline V gene data show CDR1 as SGHTA and CDR2 as FQGNSA. The length of the CDR3 is 16 residues.

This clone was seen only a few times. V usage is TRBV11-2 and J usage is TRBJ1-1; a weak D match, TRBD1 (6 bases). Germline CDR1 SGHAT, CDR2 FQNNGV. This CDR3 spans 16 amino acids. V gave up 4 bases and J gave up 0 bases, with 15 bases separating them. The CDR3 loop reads CASSSQGTALNTEAFF. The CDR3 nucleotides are TGTGCCAGCAGCTCTCAGGGGACGGCTCTGAACACTGAAGCTTTCTTT.

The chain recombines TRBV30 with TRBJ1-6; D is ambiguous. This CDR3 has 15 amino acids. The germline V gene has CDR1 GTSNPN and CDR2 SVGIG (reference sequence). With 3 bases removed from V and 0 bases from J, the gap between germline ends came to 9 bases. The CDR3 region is CAWRDRSSYNSPLHF. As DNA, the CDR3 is TGTGCCTGGAGGGATCGGAGCTCCTATAATTCACCCCTCCACTTT.

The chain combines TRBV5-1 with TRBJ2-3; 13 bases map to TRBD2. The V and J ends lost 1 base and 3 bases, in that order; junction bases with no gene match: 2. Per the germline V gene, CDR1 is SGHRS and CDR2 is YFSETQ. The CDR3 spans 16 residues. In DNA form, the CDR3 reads TGCGCCAGCAGCTTGAGGACTAGCGGGGGAACAGATACGCAGTATTTT. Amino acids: CASSLRTSGGTDTQYF.

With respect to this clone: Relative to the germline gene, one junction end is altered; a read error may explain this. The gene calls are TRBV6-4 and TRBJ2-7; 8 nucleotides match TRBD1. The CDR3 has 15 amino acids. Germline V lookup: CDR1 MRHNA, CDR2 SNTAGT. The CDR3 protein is CASRETTGDSHEQYF. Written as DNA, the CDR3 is TGTGCCAGCAGGGAAACGACAGGGGACTCCCACGAGCAGTACTTC.

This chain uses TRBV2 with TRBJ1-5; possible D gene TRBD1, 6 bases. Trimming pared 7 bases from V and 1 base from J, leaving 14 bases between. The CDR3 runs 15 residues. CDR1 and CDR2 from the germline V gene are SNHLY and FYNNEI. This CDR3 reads CASMWGAMSNQPQHF. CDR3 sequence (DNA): TGTGCCAGCATGTGGGGGGCGATGAGCAATCAGCCCCAGCATTTT.

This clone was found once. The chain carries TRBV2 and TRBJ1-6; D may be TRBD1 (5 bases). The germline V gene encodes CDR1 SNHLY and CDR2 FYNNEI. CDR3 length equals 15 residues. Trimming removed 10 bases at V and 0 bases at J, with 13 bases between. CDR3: CAITTGTSYNSPLHF. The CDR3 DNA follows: TGTGCCATAACTACAGGTACCTCCTATAATTCACCCCTCCACTTT.

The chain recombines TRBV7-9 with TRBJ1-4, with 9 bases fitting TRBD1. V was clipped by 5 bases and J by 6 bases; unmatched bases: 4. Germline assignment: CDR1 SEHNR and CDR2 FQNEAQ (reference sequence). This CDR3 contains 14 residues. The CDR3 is CASSQDRGDEKLFF. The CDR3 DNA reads TGTGCCAGCAGCCAGGACAGGGGCGATGAAAAACTGTTTTTT.

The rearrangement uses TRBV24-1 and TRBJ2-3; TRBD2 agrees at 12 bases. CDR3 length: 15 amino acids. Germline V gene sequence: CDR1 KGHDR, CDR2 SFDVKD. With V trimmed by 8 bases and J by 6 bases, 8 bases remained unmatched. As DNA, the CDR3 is TGTGCCACCACTGAGACTAGCGGGAGTTCGGATACGCAGTATTTT. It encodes CATTETSGSSDTQYF.

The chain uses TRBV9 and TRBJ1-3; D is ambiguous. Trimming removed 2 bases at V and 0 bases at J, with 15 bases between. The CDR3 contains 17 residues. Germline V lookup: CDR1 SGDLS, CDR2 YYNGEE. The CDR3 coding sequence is TGTGCCAGCAGCGTGGTTCCACTCGGAATCTCTGGAAACACCATATATTTT. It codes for CASSVVPLGISGNTIYF.

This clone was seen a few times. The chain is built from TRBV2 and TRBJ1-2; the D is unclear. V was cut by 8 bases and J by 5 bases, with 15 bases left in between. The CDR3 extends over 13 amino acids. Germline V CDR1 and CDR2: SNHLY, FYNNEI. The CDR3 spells CASWVTAKYGYTF. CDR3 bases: TGTGCCAGCTGGGTAACAGCAAAATATGGCTACACCTTC.

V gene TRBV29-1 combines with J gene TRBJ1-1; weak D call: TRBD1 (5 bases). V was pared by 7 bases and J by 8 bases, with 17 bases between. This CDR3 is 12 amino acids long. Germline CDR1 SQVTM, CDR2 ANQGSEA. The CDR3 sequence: CSARHIRDEAFF. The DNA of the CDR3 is TGCAGCGCCCGCCATATCCGGGACGAAGCTTTCTTT. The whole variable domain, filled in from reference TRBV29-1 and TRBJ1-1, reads SAVISQKPSRDICQRGTSLTIQCQVDSQVTMMFWYRQQPGQSLTLIATANQGSEATYESGFVIDKFPISRPNLTFSTLTVSNMSPEDSSIYLCSARHIRDEAFFGQGTRLTVV.

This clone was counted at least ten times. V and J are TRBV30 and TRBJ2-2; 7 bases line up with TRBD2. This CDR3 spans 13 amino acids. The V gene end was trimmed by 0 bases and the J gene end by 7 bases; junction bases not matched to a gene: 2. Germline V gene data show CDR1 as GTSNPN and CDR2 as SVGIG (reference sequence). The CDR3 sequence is CAWSVAGIGELFF. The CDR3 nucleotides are TGTGCCTGGAGTGTAGCGGGGATCGGGGAGCTGTTTTTT. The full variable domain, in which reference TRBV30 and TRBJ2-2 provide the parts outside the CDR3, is SQTIHQWPATLVQPVGSPLSLECTVEGTSNPNLYWYRQAAGRGLQLLFYSVGIGQISSEVPQNLSASRPQDRQFILSSKKLLLSDSGFYLCAWSVAGIGELFFGEGSRLTVL.

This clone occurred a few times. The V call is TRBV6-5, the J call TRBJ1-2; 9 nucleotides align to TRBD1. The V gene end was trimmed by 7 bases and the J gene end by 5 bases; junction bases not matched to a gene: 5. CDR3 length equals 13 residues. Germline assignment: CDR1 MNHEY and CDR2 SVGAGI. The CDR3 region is CASTTGTGYGYTF. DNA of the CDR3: TGTGCCAGCACAACCGGGACAGGGTATGGCTACACCTTC.

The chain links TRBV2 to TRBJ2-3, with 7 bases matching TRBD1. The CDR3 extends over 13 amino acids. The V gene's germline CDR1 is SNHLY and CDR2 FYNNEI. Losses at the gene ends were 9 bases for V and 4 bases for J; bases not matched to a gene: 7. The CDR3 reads CASSTGQSDTQYF. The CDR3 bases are TGTGCCAGTTCGACGGGACAGTCAGATACGCAGTATTTT. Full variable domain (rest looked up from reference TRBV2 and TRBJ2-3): EPEVTQTPSHQVTQMGQEVILRCVPISNHLYFYWYRQILGQKVEFLVSFYNNEISEKSEIFDDQFSVERPDGSNFTLKIRSTKLEDSAMYFCASSTGQSDTQYFGPGTRLTVL.

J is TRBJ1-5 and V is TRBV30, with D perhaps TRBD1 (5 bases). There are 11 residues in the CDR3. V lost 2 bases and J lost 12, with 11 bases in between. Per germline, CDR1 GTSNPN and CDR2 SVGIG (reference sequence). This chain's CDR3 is CAWSSSGDQHF. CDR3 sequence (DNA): TGTGCCTGGAGTTCATCGGGGGACCAGCATTTT.

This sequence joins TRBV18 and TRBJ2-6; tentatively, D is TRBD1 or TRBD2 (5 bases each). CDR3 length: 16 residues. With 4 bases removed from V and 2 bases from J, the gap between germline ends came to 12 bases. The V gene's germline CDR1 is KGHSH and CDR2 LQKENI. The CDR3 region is CASSQAGTTGANVLTF. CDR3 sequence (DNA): TGTGCCAGCTCACAGGCAGGGACCACTGGGGCCAACGTCCTGACTTTC.

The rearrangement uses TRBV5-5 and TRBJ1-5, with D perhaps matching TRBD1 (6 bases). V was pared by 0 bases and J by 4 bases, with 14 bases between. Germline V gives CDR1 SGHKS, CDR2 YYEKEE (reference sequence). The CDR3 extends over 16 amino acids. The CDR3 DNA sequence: TGTGCCAGCAGCTTGGCCGTGGGGGCCAAAAATCAGCCCCAGCATTTT. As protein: CASSLAVGAKNQPQHF.